This TCR beta chain was recovered during a study of T cell clonality in common variable immunodeficiency. There are many counts of this clone. As yet, its antigen is unknown. The read ends 3 residues early relative to the CDR3; the germline J gene fills the gap. Study-wide results and limits: Compared with controls, CVID subjects had fewer shared TCRbeta clones.

TCRdb's copy holds only in-frame clones and misses some; the assay was immunoSEQ multiplex PCR. This sample comprises 50,000 to 70,000 clones, none seen once only. V gave up 5 bases and J gave up 1 base, with 10 bases separating them. The V gene's germline CDR1 is KGHSH and CDR2 LQKENI. The CDR3 consists of 14 residues. The V call is TRBV18, the J call TRBJ2-3, with D uncertain. The source is a person aged 18 to 75 in good health. The sample comprised peripheral blood mononuclear cells. CDR3: CASSASRGTDTQYF. CDR3 DNA (partial): TGTGCCAGCTCAGCATCTAGAGGCACAGATACG.